These 14 T cell receptor beta chains originate from one sample sequenced in a study of T cell repertoires in cytomegalovirus infection. MiXCR, applied by TCRdb to the reads, yields one record per CDR3 protein. The repertoire consists of some 350,000 distinct CDR3 sequences, with 34% occurring once and the leading ten covering roughly 13%. No antigen has been identified for these receptors. The source material was cultured PBMCs, sampled from culture after CMV antigen stimulation. The receptor source for this set is a human donor in good health (CMV status not recorded). Some clones in this sample may be carry-over from other donors' samples.

The chain employs TRBV19 and TRBJ1-4, with 7 bases identical to TRBD1. This CDR3 spans 14 amino acids. V dropped 7 bases and J dropped 13; count of bases not matched to a gene: 15. Germline lookup yields CDR1 LNHDA and CDR2 SQIVND (reference sequence). The CDR3 DNA reads TGTGCCAGTAACCTGGGGACAGCCCGTCACGGACTGTTTTTT. Its translation is CASNLGTARHGLFF.

This clonotype is judged large. This rearrangement joins TRBV12-3 or TRBV12-4 to TRBJ2-1, with D maybe TRBD2 (6 bases). The CDR3 extends over 11 amino acids. Trimming pared 1 base from V and 15 bases from J, leaving 10 bases between. The CDR3 DNA sequence: TGTGCCAGCAGTTTAGGCGCAGCGGGGTTCTTC. This gives the protein CASSLGAAGFF.

This chain links TRBV12-3 or TRBV12-4 with TRBJ1-5, with 7 bases fitting TRBD1. Unmatched junction bases numbered 10, after V lost 5 bases and J lost 3 bases. This CDR3 comprises 16 residues. The CDR3: CASSPSTGLDNQPQHF. The CDR3 DNA sequence: TGTGCCAGCAGTCCCTCGACAGGGTTGGACAATCAGCCCCAGCATTTT.

The rearrangement joins TRBV6-5 to TRBJ2-6; TRBD1 agrees at 8 bases. CDR1 MNHEY and CDR2 SVGAGI come from the germline V gene. J gave up 2 bases and V 5 bases, and 5 bases lay outside the gene matches. This CDR3 is built from 16 residues. CDR3 sequence (DNA): TGTGCCAGCAGTACTCAGGGGGCGCCTGGGGCCAACGTCCTGACTTTC. This gives the protein CASSTQGAPGANVLTF.

This clonotype was observed a few times. This chain connects TRBV6-5 to TRBJ2-3, with D tentatively TRBD2 (6 bases). Germline CDR1 MNHEY, CDR2 SVGAGI. The CDR3 is made up of 15 amino acids. Trimming stripped 2 bases from V and 0 bases from J, with 9 bases between. The CDR3 reads CASSYGGASTDTQYF. The CDR3 DNA is TGTGCCAGCAGTTACGGCGGGGCTAGCACAGATACGCAGTATTTT.

The V gene is TRBV6-8, the J gene TRBJ2-1, with 14 nucleotides matching TRBD2. The ends lost 5 bases at V and 6 bases at J; junction bases unmatched: 6. CDR3 length: 16 residues. Germline V gives CDR1 MNHGY, CDR2 SAAAGT. DNA for the CDR3: TGTGCCAGCAGTAAACTCGGGACTAGCGGGAGCAATGAGCAGTTCTTC. Amino acid sequence: CASSKLGTSGSNEQFF.

The J gene is TRBJ2-2, the V gene TRBV7-3; TRBD2 aligns across 8 bases. Germline lookup yields CDR1 SGHTA and CDR2 FQGTGA. This CDR3 is built from 17 residues. The trim removed 5 bases at V and 2 bases at J, leaving 10 bases unmatched. CDR3 residues: CASSPIAGSINTGELFF. DNA for the CDR3: TGTGCCAGCAGCCCTATAGCGGGATCTATTAACACCGGGGAGCTGTTTTTT.

For the CDR3, the DNA is TGTGCCAGCAGCTTACACCCCAGCGACTCCTACGAGCAGTACTTC. Translation: CASSLHPSDSYEQYF. The chain uses TRBV7-6 and TRBJ2-7; D call uncertain. The CDR3 loop spans 15 amino acids. Germline CDR1 SGHVS, CDR2 FNYEAQ. Trimming left V 2 bases short and J 0 bases short, with 11 bases between.

This clonotype was picked up a small number of times. This sequence joins TRBV4-1 and TRBJ2-7, with 7 bases identical to TRBD2. The length of the CDR3 is 17 residues. V lost 0 bases to trimming and J lost 2 bases; unmatched junction nucleotides: 10. Per the germline V gene, CDR1 is MGHRA and CDR2 is YSYEKL. DNA for the CDR3: TGCGCCAGCAGCCAAGATCCCCGGAGTAGCGGGCCCTACGAGCAGTACTTC. Its translation is CASSQDPRSSGPYEQYF.

This clonotype was detected only a few times. The V call is TRBV27, the J call TRBJ2-3; D remains ambiguous. Germline V gives CDR1 MNHEY, CDR2 SMNVEV (reference sequence). Trimming shortened V by 6 bases and J by 2 bases, and 18 bases separated the two germline ends. The CDR3 is made up of 16 amino acids. The CDR3 loop reads CASRTSLWASTDTQYF. The CDR3 bases are TGTGCCAGCAGGACATCCCTATGGGCCTCCACAGATACGCAGTATTTT.

This clonotype has a handful of counts. The chain is built from TRBV5-1 and TRBJ1-1; TRBD1 might be the D (5 bases). This CDR3 spans 13 amino acids. Trimming shortened V by 4 bases and J by 0 bases, and 7 bases separated the two germline ends. Germline V gene data show CDR1 as SGHRS and CDR2 as YFSETQ. CDR3 in DNA: TGCGCCAGCAGCGGGACGGTGAACACTGAAGCTTTCTTT. This gives the protein CASSGTVNTEAFF.

The genes are TRBV4-3 and TRBJ1-1; TRBD1 matches 9 bases. CDR1 LGHNA and CDR2 YSLEER come from the germline V gene. The CDR3 is 14 residues long. V shed 3 bases, J shed 4 bases, and the junction held 3 bases outside the gene matches. The CDR3 region is CASSQDRGGTEAFF. The CDR3 DNA follows: TGCGCCAGCAGCCAGGACAGGGGAGGCACTGAAGCTTTCTTT.

This chain joins TRBV7-8 and TRBJ1-1; D gene uncertain. With 5 bases removed from V and 4 bases from J, the gap between germline ends came to 23 bases. This CDR3 has 17 residues. Germline V gives CDR1 SGHVS, CDR2 FQNEAQ. As DNA, the CDR3 is TGTGCCAGCAGCGCAAACCGGGCCCTAACACGGAGCACTGAAGCTTTCTTT. It translates to CASSANRALTRSTEAFF.

The gene calls are TRBV6-8 and TRBJ1-1; TRBD1 matches at 8 bases. Per the germline V gene, CDR1 is MNHGY and CDR2 is SAAAGT. V lost 6 bases to trimming and J lost 3 bases; unmatched junction nucleotides: 6. The CDR3 spans 14 residues. The CDR3 region has the DNA TGTGCCAGCAGGCCCCAGGGGGCGGACACTGAAGCTTTCTTT. Protein product: CASRPQGADTEAFF.